These 21 T cell receptor beta chains were all obtained from the same sample, sequenced in a study of blood T cells in healthy people across ages. PCR was performed a second time for roughly 7 to 12 cycles using a sample-barcoded 5' primer and a J-beta primer mix. TCRdb reprocessed the 5' RACE reads with MiXCR, giving one entry per CDR3 protein. This sample has roughly 500,000 distinct CDR3 sequences, with about 25% found just once. The sequenced sample was blood. Receptor source: a woman aged 70-85 years in good health.

The chain uses TRBV5-1 and TRBJ1-2; D gene uncertain. The CDR3 extends over 14 amino acids. The V end was cut by 3 bases, the J end by 2 bases, with 11 bases between. Germline CDR1 reads SGHRS; CDR2 reads YFSETQ. This chain's CDR3 is CASSYGGVNYGYTF. The CDR3 coding sequence is TGCGCCAGCAGCTATGGAGGAGTCAACTATGGCTACACCTTC.

J is TRBJ1-6 and V is TRBV10-3; no firm D call. The CDR3 covers 14 residues. Per germline, CDR1 ENHRY and CDR2 SYGVKD. V gave up 7 bases and J gave up 7 bases, with 14 bases separating them. Here the CDR3 reads CAITNPDKNSPLHF. The CDR3 nucleotides read TGTGCCATCACCAACCCAGATAAGAATTCACCCCTCCACTTT.

This clonotype occurred a few times. This rearrangement joins TRBV3-1 to TRBJ1-1; 9 bases are shared with TRBD1. Germline CDR1 LGHDT, CDR2 YNNKEL (reference sequence). This CDR3 contains 15 residues. Trimming removed 4 bases from V and 11 bases from J; junction bases left unmatched: 14. The CDR3 DNA reads as TGTGCCAGCAGCCTCGGACAGGGGACTTCCGTGAGGGCTTTCTTT. This gives the protein CASSLGQGTSVRAFF.

The chain links TRBV7-2 to TRBJ2-6; D is perhaps TRBD2 (5 bases). Germline V lookup: CDR1 SGHTA, CDR2 FQGNSA. V dropped 3 bases and J dropped 0 bases, with 12 bases sitting between them. This CDR3 is built from 17 residues. CDR3 amino acids: CASSLGWRNSGANVLTF. As DNA, the CDR3 is TGTGCCAGCAGCTTGGGGTGGAGGAACTCTGGGGCCAACGTCCTGACTTTC. Combining the CDR3 with reference TRBV7-2 and TRBJ2-6 gives the whole variable domain GAGVSQSPSNKVTEKGKDVELRCDPISGHTALYWYRQSLGQGLEFLIYFQGNSAPDKSGLPSDRFSAERTGGSVSTLTIQRTQQEDSAVYLCASSLGWRNSGANVLTFGAGSRLTVL.

This clonotype was seen only a few times. This rearrangement joins TRBV15 to TRBJ1-6; D is ambiguous. Germline V lookup: CDR1 LNHNV, CDR2 YYDKDF (reference sequence). V lost 0 bases and J lost 1, with 16 bases in between. CDR3 length: 19 amino acids. CDR3 DNA sequence: TGTGCCACCAGCAGAGAGGGAGGGAGGATGGCTTCCTATAATTCACCCCTCCACTTT. Encoded protein: CATSREGGRMASYNSPLHF.

CDR3 residues: CASSFVGVDTEAFF. Here the CDR3 DNA reads TGCGCCAGCAGCTTCGTGGGAGTGGACACTGAAGCTTTCTTT. V gene TRBV5-1 combines with J gene TRBJ1-1; D gene uncertain. Germline V gives CDR1 SGHRS, CDR2 YFSETQ. V shed 2 bases and J shed 3 bases, with 11 bases lying between them. This CDR3 has 14 amino acids.

This clonotype has only a few counts. This rearrangement joins TRBV18 to TRBJ1-4; D unclear. This CDR3 is built from 14 residues. Trimming removed 1 base from V and 7 bases from J, with 10 bases in between. Looked up from germline, CDR1 is KGHSH and CDR2 is LQKENI. The CDR3 protein is CASSPQGLAEKLFF. The CDR3 bases are TGTGCCAGCTCACCACAGGGTCTAGCTGAAAAACTGTTTTTT.

V gene TRBV6-6 combines with J gene TRBJ1-3, with a tentative D call TRBD1 (6 bases). The germline V gene encodes CDR1 MNHNY and CDR2 SVGAGI (reference sequence). Deletions cut 2 bases from V and 4 bases from J, with 15 bases between. This CDR3 region has 16 residues. The CDR3 DNA follows: TGTGCCAGCAGTTACGGGATGACAGGAGCGGGAAACACCATATATTTT. Translation gives CASSYGMTGAGNTIYF.

This rearrangement joins TRBV6-6 to TRBJ2-7, with D tentatively TRBD2 (6 bases). The ends were cut back, 4 bases at V and 6 bases at J, with 10 bases in the middle. The CDR3 has 12 residues. The germline V gene has CDR1 MNHNY and CDR2 SVGAGI (reference sequence). This CDR3 reads CASSSGGSEQYF. In DNA, the CDR3 is TGTGCCAGCAGTTCCGGGGGTAGCGAGCAGTACTTC.

The chain links TRBV5-6 to TRBJ2-7, with D uncertain. Germline V CDR1 and CDR2: SGHDT, YYEEEE. Trimming shortened V by 1 base and J by 7 bases, and 15 bases separated the two germline ends. This CDR3 region has 14 residues. CDR3 sequence: CASSLTTYLLEQYF. For the CDR3, the DNA is TGTGCCAGCAGCTTGACCACCTACCTCTTAGAGCAGTACTTC. Combining the CDR3 with reference TRBV5-6 and TRBJ2-7 gives the whole variable domain DAGVTQSPTHLIKTRGQQVTLRCSPKSGHDTVSWYQQALGQGPQFIFQYYEEEERQRGNFPDRFSGHQFPNYSSELNVNALLLGDSALYLCASSLTTYLLEQYFGPGTRLTVT.

This chain joins TRBV3-1 and TRBJ2-1; D not certain. Germline CDR1 reads LGHDT; CDR2 reads YNNKEL (reference sequence). This CDR3 is 11 amino acids long. Trimming took off 1 base at V and 12 bases at J, with 7 bases between the two ends. CDR3 amino acids: CASSQGGGQFF. CDR3 nucleotides: TGTGCCAGCAGCCAAGGAGGTGGGCAGTTCTTC.

This chain uses TRBV12-3 or TRBV12-4 with TRBJ1-1; D uncertain. Trimming took 7 bases from V and 0 from J, leaving 9 bases between them. CDR3 size: 13 residues. CDR3 sequence: CASTSNLNTEAFF. Written as DNA, the CDR3 is TGTGCCAGCACTTCTAACTTGAACACTGAAGCTTTCTTT.

This chain joins TRBV15 and TRBJ1-1, with 8 bases that match TRBD1. Germline-derived CDR1 and CDR2 are LNHNV and YYDKDF (reference sequence). CDR3 size: 15 residues. Trimming at V came to 1 base and at J to 7 bases, leaving 8 bases not matched to a gene. CDR3 nucleotide sequence: TGTGCCACCAGCAGAGGCGTAGAGGGACAGGATGAAGCTTTCTTT. Protein product: CATSRGVEGQDEAFF.

This chain uses TRBV20-1 with TRBJ2-7; D might be TRBD2 (5 bases). In germline, CDR1 is DFQATT, CDR2 SNEGSKA (reference sequence). The CDR3 runs to 11 residues. Trimming pared 6 bases from V and 12 bases from J, leaving 18 bases between. The CDR3 loop is CSALRGNGRYF. The CDR3 nucleotides read TGCAGTGCACTCCGGGGAAACGGGCGGTACTTC.

This clonotype was observed a few times. The chain carries TRBV18 and TRBJ2-4, with a weak D call TRBD2 (5 bases). The CDR3 loop spans 14 amino acids. Germline V gene lookup returns CDR1 KGHSH and CDR2 LQKENI. V was shortened by 3 bases and J by 3 bases, with 9 bases between the two germline ends. The CDR3 nucleotides read TGTGCCAGCTCACCTTGGGAGAGCAAAAACATTCAGTACTTC. Translation gives CASSPWESKNIQYF. The full variable domain, rest sourced from reference TRBV18 and TRBJ2-4, is NAGVMQNPRHLVRRRGQEARLRCSPMKGHSHVYWYRQLPEEGLKFMVYLQKENIIDESGMPKERFSAEFPKEGPSILRIQQVVRGDSAAYFCASSPWESKNIQYFGAGTRLSVL.

The genes are TRBV6-6 and TRBJ2-7; tentatively, D is TRBD1 (6 bases). V gave up 6 bases and J gave up 0 bases, with 12 bases separating them. The CDR3 totals 14 residues. Germline values: CDR1 MNHNY, CDR2 SVGAGI (reference sequence). The CDR3 spells CASRRTAPSYEQYF. Written as DNA, the CDR3 is TGTGCCAGCAGGCGGACAGCCCCCTCCTACGAGCAGTACTTC.

This clonotype was counted ten times or more. This chain uses TRBV11-1 with TRBJ1-6, with 8 bases that match TRBD1. Trimming at V came to 2 bases and at J to 9 bases, leaving 6 bases not matched to a gene. CDR1 is SGHAT and CDR2 is FQDESV in the germline V gene (reference sequence). This CDR3 has 15 amino acids. CDR3 in DNA: TGTGCCAGCAGCTTACTCATCCAGGGGGCTTCACCCCTCCACTTT. Protein product: CASSLLIQGASPLHF.

This clonotype turned up a few times. The V and J genes are TRBV4-2 and TRBJ2-5; D perhaps matches TRBD1 (6 bases). Matching the DNA end better, TRBJ2-7 makes the J call doubtful. The germline gives CDR1 LGHNA, CDR2 YNFKEQ. This CDR3 contains 14 residues. This chain's CDR3 is CASSQAGATYEQYF. In DNA, the CDR3 is TGTGCCAGCAGCCAAGCAGGGGCGACCTACGAGCAGTACTTC.

In DNA, the CDR3 is TGCAGTGTCATAGAGGCGGGGCGCACAGATACGCAGTATTTT. Protein product: CSVIEAGRTDTQYF. The rearrangement uses TRBV20-1 and TRBJ2-3; the D gene is possibly TRBD2 (6 bases). Between the trimmed V and J ends, which lost 7 bases and 1 base, there was a span of 15 bases. Germline loops: CDR1 DFQATT, CDR2 SNEGSKA (reference sequence). The CDR3 has 14 residues.

This clonotype has just a few counts. The chain links TRBV5-1 to TRBJ1-3; D uncertain. The CDR3 contains 15 residues. The ends were cut back, 4 bases at V and 4 bases at J, with 15 bases in the middle. The germline V gene has CDR1 SGHRS and CDR2 YFSETQ. The DNA of the CDR3 is TGCGCCAGCAGCCCTGGCGAGGTCAGAGGAAACACCATATATTTT. This encodes CASSPGEVRGNTIYF.

This clonotype has a single count. The chain links TRBV7-3 to TRBJ2-5; 7 bases align to TRBD2. The germline CDR1 and CDR2 sequences are SGHTA and FQGTGA. With V trimmed by 2 bases and J by 5 bases, 8 bases remained unmatched. This CDR3 is built from 15 residues. The CDR3 reads CASSLQRGKGETQYF. CDR3 DNA sequence: TGTGCCAGCAGCTTACAGCGGGGAAAGGGGGAGACCCAGTACTTC.